The clone carrying this T cell receptor beta chain was found a few times. Losses at the gene ends were 6 bases for V and 2 bases for J; bases not matched to a gene: 5. In germline, CDR1 is SQVTM, CDR2 ANQGSEA. The CDR3 is 13 amino acids. This specimen comes from a study of blood T cells in healthy people across ages. Using a J-beta primer mix together with a sample-barcoded 5' primer, a second PCR was run for roughly 7 to 12 cycles. The yield of each sample was at least 3 million CDR3-containing paired-end reads. TCRdb called the 5' RACE reads again in MiXCR, with one record for every CDR3 protein. The data show under 700,000 distinct CDR3 sequences, with around 24% seen just once and around 10% held by the top ten. These data were likewise used in another study, on T cells of mothers and their children. That study adds: A few healthy Caucasian mothers gave samples, and so did their six children. In cDNA synthesis, all of the extracted RNA was used at about 1.6 ug per 15 ul.

The chain employs TRBV29-1 and TRBJ2-5; 8 bases line up with TRBD1. The receptor was derived from a boy aged 5-17 years in good health. The specimen sequenced was blood. The CDR3 reads CSVGGTGQETQYF. The CDR3 bases are TGCAGCGTCGGAGGGACAGGACAAGAGACCCAGTACTTC. The entire variable domain, with the rest obtained from reference TRBV29-1 and TRBJ2-5, is as follows: SAVISQKPSRDICQRGTSLTIQCQVDSQVTMMFWYRQQPGQSLTLIATANQGSEATYESGFVIDKFPISRPNLTFSTLTVSNMSPEDSSIYLCSVGGTGQETQYFGPGTRLLVL.